Listed below are T cell receptor beta chains from one sample, sequenced in a study of CD8+ T cells in alopecia areata. This table comes from immunoSEQ multiplex PCR, and its TCRdb copy is limited to in-frame clones, with some not included. Among 150,000 to 200,000 clones, under 80% were seen once, and the ten largest hold about 1.3%. The starting material was CD4+ T cells sorted from blood, obtained around week 50, from a patient treated with tofacitinib. These TCRs come from a human donor with alopecia areata. The CDR3 runs from the conserved cysteine through the conserved F or W. The D gene is left open where the match is weak. Expanded clones get a size class; other rows say once, few or many, or leave the size out.

V,size,J,D,DNA,CDR3
TRBV29-1,-,TRBJ1-1,-,TGCAGCGTTGTATTAGTACAGGGCCCCCAGCGCACTGAAGCTTTCTTT,CSVVLVQGPQRTEAFF
TRBV6-1,few,TRBJ2-3,-,TGTGCCAGCACGGCGGGGGCCGGGACAGATACGCAGTATTTT,CASTAGAGTDTQYF
TRBV5-1,many,TRBJ2-1,-,TGCGCCAGCAGCTTGGAAGCCATATACAATGAGCAGTTCTTC,CASSLEAIYNEQFF
TRBV11-3,-,TRBJ1-2,TRBD1,TGTGCCAGCAGCACCGGACAGGGTGACGTTGGCTACACCTTC,CASSTGQGDVGYTF
TRBV29-1,once,TRBJ2-2,-,TGCAGCGTTGGAGATAACACCGGGGAGCTGTTTTTT,CSVGDNTGELFF
TRBV28,-,TRBJ1-1,TRBD1,TGTGCCAGCAGTTTAAACACAGGGGGCACTGAAGCTTTCTTT,CASSLNTGGTEAFF
TRBV5-1,-,TRBJ2-3,-,TGCGCCAGCAGCTTGGTGGAGGGGACAGATACGCAGTATTTT,CASSLVEGTDTQYF
TRBV30,-,TRBJ1-6,TRBD1,TGTGCCCTCCGACAGGGAGCACCCCTCCACTTT,CALRQGAPLHF
TRBV5-6,-,TRBJ1-6,TRBD1,TGTGCCAGCAGCTTTAGGACAGGGCGGGATTCACCCCTCCACTTT,CASSFRTGRDSPLHF
TRBV25-1,-,TRBJ2-2,-,TGTGCCAGCAGACGTACCGGGGAGCTGTTTTTT,CASRRTGELFF
TRBV18,-,TRBJ1-1,TRBD1,TGTGCCAGCTCATCTAGACAGGGGGAGACCTTGACTGAAGCTTTCTTT,CASSSRQGETLTEAFF
TRBV5-6,-,TRBJ2-3,-,TGTGCCAGCAGCTTGGGACAGGACACAGATACGCAGTATTTT,CASSLGQDTDTQYF
TRBV7-2,-,TRBJ2-1,TRBD1,TGTGCCAGCAGCAAGGGACAGGGGACTTACAATGAGCAGTTCTTC,CASSKGQGTYNEQFF
TRBV6-6,-,TRBJ1-2,TRBD1,TGTGCCAGCAGTTACGGGACAGGGGATGGGGACACCTTC,CASSYGTGDGDTF
TRBV12-5,-,TRBJ2-5,-,TGTGCTAGTGGTTTGCCTTTAGCGCGGGGCGCAGAGACCCAGTACTTC,CASGLPLARGAETQYF
TRBV18,-,TRBJ2-1,TRBD1,TGTGCCAGCTCACTAAACAAGCAGGGGACAGGGAACAAGCAGTTCTTC,CASSLNKQGTGNKQFF
TRBV15,-,TRBJ1-2,-,TGTGCCACCAGCAGTTACCAACCAGGGGAGGGCTACACCTTC,CATSSYQPGEGYTF
TRBV19,few,TRBJ2-1,TRBD1,TGTGCCAGTAGTTCATACCCTGGACAGGGGCACAGGGGCTCCTACAATGAGCAGTTCTTC,CASSSYPGQGHRGSYNEQFF
TRBV10-2,-,TRBJ2-7,-,TGCGCCAGCAGTGGTGGAGACGAGCAGTACTTC,CASSGGDEQYF
TRBV5-1,once,TRBJ2-7,-,TGCGCCAGCAGCTTGGTATCGGGTAACGAGCAGTACTTC,CASSLVSGNEQYF
TRBV7-2,-,TRBJ2-7,-,TGTGCCAGCAGCTATAGAACAGGACGGGAGCAGTACTTC,CASSYRTGREQYF
TRBV7-2,once,TRBJ1-2,-,TGTGCCAGCAGCCCACGACAGGTTACCTATGGCTACACCTTC,CASSPRQVTYGYTF
TRBV15,-,TRBJ1-2,-,TGTGCCACCAGCAGAGCCCCTCGGGGTAGTTATGGCTACACCTTC,CATSRAPRGSYGYTF
TRBV13,few,TRBJ1-4,-,TGTGCCAGCAGCTTAAGGACAGCTAATGAAAAACTGTTTTTT,CASSLRTANEKLFF
TRBV4-3,-,TRBJ2-3,-,TGCGCCAGCAGCCAAGATTCTCTCCCGGGAGATACGCAGTATTTT,CASSQDSLPGDTQYF
TRBV29-1,-,TRBJ2-3,-,TGCAGCGTTGACGACAGGAGGGCCACAGATACGCAGTATTTT,CSVDDRRATDTQYF
TRBV7-3,once,TRBJ1-1,-,TGTGCCAGCAGCTTAGACAGTAGGGGCACTGAAGCTTTCTTT,CASSLDSRGTEAFF
TRBV9,-,TRBJ2-3,-,TGTGCCAGCAGCCCCAGGGTTGCAGATACGCAGTATTTT,CASSPRVADTQYF
TRBV30,-,TRBJ1-2,-,TGTGCCTGGAGTGTACAACAGGGTCTAGGCTACACCTTC,CAWSVQQGLGYTF
TRBV25-1,-,TRBJ2-1,-,TGTGCCAGCAGTGAATATTACCAGGGCTATGAGCAGTTCTTC,CASSEYYQGYEQFF
TRBV27,-,TRBJ1-5,-,TGTGCCAGCAGGCCGAGGGTTGGTCAGCCCCAGCATTTT,CASRPRVGQPQHF
TRBV30,-,TRBJ1-2,-,TGTGCCTGGAACCCCTCCGGCCTTTCCGGCTACACCTTC,CAWNPSGLSGYTF
TRBV2,-,TRBJ2-3,TRBD1,TGTGCCACCCCGGACAGGGGCACAGATACGCAGTATTTT,CATPDRGTDTQYF
TRBV29-1,few,TRBJ1-2,TRBD1,TGCAGCGTTGAAGAGATTGCAGGAGGGGGCCGTGGTGGCTACACCTTC,CSVEEIAGGGRGGYTF
TRBV5-1,-,TRBJ1-2,-,TGCGCCAGCAGCTCCCCCAGTACTAACTATGGCTACACCTTC,CASSSPSTNYGYTF
TRBV5-1,-,TRBJ2-3,TRBD1,TGCGCCAGCAGCTTGGGCTCGGGACAGAGCACAGATACGCAGTATTTT,CASSLGSGQSTDTQYF
TRBV29-1,-,TRBJ2-7,-,TGCAGCGTTCCAGGTACTAGTACCTACGAGCAGTACTTC,CSVPGTSTYEQYF
TRBV4-3,-,TRBJ2-3,-,TGCGCCAGCAGCCCCACTTGGCCGACATCTAGCACAGATACGCAGTATTTT,CASSPTWPTSSTDTQYF
TRBV30,-,TRBJ2-3,-,TGTGCCTGGGGAAAAACAGTCACAGATACGCAGTATTTT,CAWGKTVTDTQYF
TRBV29-1,-,TRBJ1-2,-,TGCAGCGCGCCCGCGGGGGAGGGCTACACCTTC,CSAPAGEGYTF
TRBV30,-,TRBJ2-2,TRBD1,TGTGCCTGGACCACAGGGGTAAAAAGGGAGCTGTTTTTT,CAWTTGVKRELFF
TRBV5-1,-,TRBJ2-6,-,TGCGCCAGCAGCCCCACAGCCGGGGCCAACGTCCTGACTTTC,CASSPTAGANVLTF
TRBV4-1,-,TRBJ2-3,-,TGCGCCAGCAGCCAAGATAGTGTTACTAGGATTAGCACAGATACGCAGTATTTT,CASSQDSVTRISTDTQYF
TRBV2,few,TRBJ1-5,-,TGTGCCAGCAGTGTGGGGTCAGGCAATCAGCCCCAGCATTTT,CASSVGSGNQPQHF
TRBV29-1,-,TRBJ1-2,-,TGCAGCGTGACGGCGTCTTGGGGCTACACCTTC,CSVTASWGYTF
TRBV9,-,TRBJ1-3,-,TGTGCCAGCAGCGCCCCGGGGCGGCACTCTGGAAACACCATATATTTT,CASSAPGRHSGNTIYF
TRBV29-1,-,TRBJ1-5,-,TGCAGCGTTGAACTTGATAGGGATCAGCCCCAGCATTTT,CSVELDRDQPQHF
TRBV18,few,TRBJ2-7,TRBD2,TGTGCCAGCTCACCGGGACTAGCGGGGGACGAGCAGTACTTC,CASSPGLAGDEQYF
TRBV5-1,once,TRBJ2-7,-,TGCGCCAGCAGCGCCGTTGGAGGGAGCTCCTACGAGCAGTACTTC,CASSAVGGSSYEQYF
TRBV6-1,few,TRBJ1-2,-,TGTGCCAGCAGTGAAGCCCCGCAGGGCCTCTATGGCTACACCTTC,CASSEAPQGLYGYTF